This TCR beta chain emerged from a study of cytomegalovirus exposure and HLA in healthy donors. Trimming removed 5 bases from V and 2 bases from J, with 11 bases in between. The CDR3 runs 13 residues. Germline CDR1 and CDR2: SGHTS and YDEGEE. About this clone: Its antigen remains unknown.

PCR primers comprised 60 Vbeta and 13 Jbeta primers. Profiled with immunoSEQ multiplex PCR; TCRdb holds only in-frame clones, not every one. The sample contains 100,000 to 150,000 clones, 65% to 80% of which appear only once. Study conclusions and caveats: As immune exposure information, only CMV serostatus was available. The analysis excluded some indistinguishable V segments, including TRBV6-2 and TRBV6-3.

The sample comprised PBMCs. The source is a human donor in good health. The chain is built from TRBV5-8 and TRBJ2-7; D unresolved. The CDR3 spells CASRGQVAYEQYF. In nucleotides, the CDR3 is TGTGCCAGCAGGGGCCAGGTGGCCTACGAGCAGTACTTC.